The 10 T cell receptor beta chains presented below share a single source sample, sequenced in a study of blood T cells in healthy people across ages. Primers used in a second PCR of about 7 to 11 cycles were a sample-barcoded 5' primer and a J-beta primer mix. TCRdb re-analysed the 5' RACE reads in MiXCR, keeping a single row per CDR3 protein. The table includes about 810,000 distinct CDR3 sequences, under 40% detected once. The sample taken for sequencing was blood. Source of these receptors: a man aged 18 to 29 in good health.

Only a few counts were recorded for this clonotype. The chain recombines TRBV6-5 with TRBJ1-5; D is undetermined. Germline V gene data show CDR1 as MNHEY and CDR2 as SVGAGI. This CDR3 is built from 16 residues. V was cut by 0 bases and J by 2 bases, with 11 bases left in between. This CDR3 is CASSYSKVQGNQPQHF. The CDR3 DNA reads TGTGCCAGCAGTTACTCGAAGGTCCAGGGCAATCAGCCCCAGCATTTT.

The chain couples TRBV12-3 or TRBV12-4 to TRBJ1-2; D not resolved. V dropped 6 bases and J dropped 2 bases, with 19 bases sitting between them. The CDR3 has 16 residues. The CDR3 nucleotides read TGTGCCAGCAGCCGGGCAACGCTAATCTCGAACTATGGCTACACCTTC. Amino acids: CASSRATLISNYGYTF.

The J gene is TRBJ2-1, the V gene TRBV3-1, with D perhaps assigned TRBD1 or TRBD2 (5 bases each). Germline CDR1 is LGHDT and CDR2 is YNNKEL (reference sequence). CDR3 size: 15 residues. V was clipped by 4 bases and J by 6 bases, with 16 bases between them. CDR3 sequence: CASSLGESGSNEQFF. The CDR3 DNA follows: TGTGCCAGCAGCCTAGGGGAGAGTGGAAGCAATGAGCAGTTCTTC.

This clonotype occurred many times. The rearrangement joins TRBV5-1 to TRBJ2-1; D is uncertain. Per germline, CDR1 SGHRS and CDR2 YFSETQ. Trimming took off 3 bases at V and 0 bases at J, with 7 bases between the two ends. The CDR3 has 14 residues. The CDR3 nucleotides are TGCGCCAGCAGCTCTCGGACCTCCTACAATGAGCAGTTCTTC. Encoded protein: CASSSRTSYNEQFF. Drawing the rest from reference TRBV5-1 and TRBJ2-1, the complete variable domain is KAGVTQTPRYLIKTRGQQVTLSCSPISGHRSVSWYQQTPGQGLQFLFEYFSETQRNKGNFPGRFSGRQFSNSRSEMNVSTLELGDSALYLCASSSRTSYNEQFFGPGTRLTVL.

Regarding this clonotype: A much larger clone sits a single nucleotide away, making a read error possible. The V call is TRBV6-5, the J call TRBJ1-2; D not certain. The germline gives CDR1 MNHEY, CDR2 SVGAGI. The CDR3 is made up of 9 amino acids. For the CDR3, the DNA is TGTGCCAGCAGCTATGGCTGCACCTTC. This encodes CASSYGCTF.

With regard to this clonotype: This could be a read error, since a much larger clone is one nucleotide away. The chain combines TRBV10-3 with TRBJ2-1; D may correspond to TRBD1 or TRBD2 (5 bases each). TRBJ2-7 explains the end of the DNA better; the J call may be wrong. The CDR3 contains 13 residues. The germline V gene has CDR1 ENHRY and CDR2 SYGVKD. DNA for the CDR3: TGTGCCATCGGGGGTAGTACCTACAATGAGCAGTACTTC. Protein sequence: CAIGGSTYNEQYF.

This clonotype was seen more than once but under ten times. The chain employs TRBV14 and TRBJ1-1; D gene unclear. Germline lookup yields CDR1 SGHDN and CDR2 FVKESK. The CDR3 is 15 residues long. V lost 1 base to trimming and J lost 0 bases, with 9 bases between them. The DNA of the CDR3 is TGTGCCAGCAGCCAAGGAGGAAAAATGAACACTGAAGCTTTCTTT. Its protein is CASSQGGKMNTEAFF.

The V call is TRBV5-1, the J call TRBJ2-5; 7 bases line up with TRBD2. Germline loops: CDR1 SGHRS, CDR2 YFSETQ. This CDR3 is built from 13 residues. With 5 bases clipped from V and 2 bases from J, the junction kept 3 bases outside the gene matches. The DNA for the CDR3 is TGCGCCAGCAGTGCGGGGGAGCAAGAGACCCAGTACTTC. It translates to CASSAGEQETQYF.

This clonotype was found many times. This rearrangement joins TRBV7-2 to TRBJ2-1; TRBD2 matches at 9 bases. CDR3 size: 12 residues. V lost 7 bases, J lost 8 bases, and 3 bases stayed unmatched. From germline, CDR1 is SGHTA and CDR2 FQGNSA. In DNA, the CDR3 is TGTGCCAGCATTCGCGGGGGGGATGAGCAGTTCTTC. This sequence encodes CASIRGGDEQFF.

This clonotype was observed at least ten times. This chain links TRBV20-1 with TRBJ2-3; no firm D call. The germline CDR1 and CDR2 sequences are DFQATT and SNEGSKA (reference sequence). The CDR3 consists of 12 residues. V was trimmed by 3 bases and J by 5 bases, leaving 9 bases between them. The chain's CDR3 is CSASRSEDTQYF. In DNA form, the CDR3 reads TGCAGTGCTAGTCGGTCGGAAGATACGCAGTATTTT.